The T cell receptor beta chain under discussion was sequenced for a study of T cell responses to AZD1222 COVID-19 vaccine. Overall study findings and caveats: The span of vaccine-associated CD4 TCRs extended across spike, with dominance at 160-218 and 743-854. Baseline seropositivity occurred in only a handful of AZD1222 recipients.

Germline V gene lookup returns CDR1 MNHEY and CDR2 SVGAGI. Deletions cut 6 bases from V and 7 bases from J, with 12 bases between. This CDR3 is built from 12 residues. Comments on this clone: Antigen specificity is unknown.

Method: immunoSEQ multiplex PCR; TCRdb's copy keeps in-frame clones and lacks some. The sample holds 120,000 to 150,000 clones; around 88% are singletons and the top ten take about 16%. This chain links TRBV6-5 with TRBJ1-1, with a weak D call TRBD1 (5 bases). Here the sequenced sample was peripheral blood, taken on day 0 of AZD1222 vaccination. The clonotype comes from an adult in good health. The CDR3 bases are TGTGCCAGCAGGGGGCGGTGGGGTGAAGCTTTCTTT. It yields the protein CASRGRWGEAFF.